The clone carrying this TCR beta chain was counted a few times. Each CDR3 protein gets one entry after TCRdb re-called the 5' RACE reads with MiXCR. The sample has some 77,000 distinct CDR3 sequences, around 13% seen once. The entry originates in a study of early T cells in non-severe SARS-CoV-2 infection. Germline lookup yields CDR1 SGHRS and CDR2 YFSETQ. V dropped 1 base and J dropped 2; count of bases not matched to a gene: 9. There are 16 residues in the CDR3. The TCR originated in an adult who was a healthcare worker with PCR-confirmed SARS-CoV-2 infection or an uninfected control (not recorded which). The V call is TRBV5-1, the J call TRBJ2-7; 7 nucleotides agree with TRBD1. Input material: whole blood. DNA for the CDR3: TGCGCCAGCAGCTTGCCGGACAGGAACATTCCCTACGAGCAGTACTTC. Protein product: CASSLPDRNIPYEQYF.